What follows is one T cell receptor (beta chain) and its context. Its antigen is unidentified. A much larger clone differs by one base, so this may be a read error. Extracted total RNA amounted to at least 6 micrograms for each sample. The sample is drawn from a study of blood T cells in healthy people across ages. A second roughly 6 to 11 cycle PCR used barcoded and J-beta primers. TCRdb used MiXCR to reprocess the 5' RACE reads, holding one entry per CDR3 protein. Here the sample spans 1.6 million or so distinct CDR3 sequences, almost 35% being singletons. Whole-study results and caveats: Diversity estimates from one million T cells were considered underestimates.

The CDR3 sequence is 16 residues long. V shed 5 bases and J shed 4 bases, with 23 bases lying between them. The V gene's germline CDR1 is DFQATT and CDR2 SNEGSKA (reference sequence). The TCR comes from a woman aged 30 to 39 in good health. Specimen: blood. The rearrangement joins TRBV20-1 to TRBJ1-1; D might be TRBD1 (6 bases). CDR3 sequence: CSALNRDDVVVTEAFF. As DNA, the CDR3 is TGCAGTGCTCTCAACAGGGACGACGTAGTAGTCACTGAAGCTTTCTTT.